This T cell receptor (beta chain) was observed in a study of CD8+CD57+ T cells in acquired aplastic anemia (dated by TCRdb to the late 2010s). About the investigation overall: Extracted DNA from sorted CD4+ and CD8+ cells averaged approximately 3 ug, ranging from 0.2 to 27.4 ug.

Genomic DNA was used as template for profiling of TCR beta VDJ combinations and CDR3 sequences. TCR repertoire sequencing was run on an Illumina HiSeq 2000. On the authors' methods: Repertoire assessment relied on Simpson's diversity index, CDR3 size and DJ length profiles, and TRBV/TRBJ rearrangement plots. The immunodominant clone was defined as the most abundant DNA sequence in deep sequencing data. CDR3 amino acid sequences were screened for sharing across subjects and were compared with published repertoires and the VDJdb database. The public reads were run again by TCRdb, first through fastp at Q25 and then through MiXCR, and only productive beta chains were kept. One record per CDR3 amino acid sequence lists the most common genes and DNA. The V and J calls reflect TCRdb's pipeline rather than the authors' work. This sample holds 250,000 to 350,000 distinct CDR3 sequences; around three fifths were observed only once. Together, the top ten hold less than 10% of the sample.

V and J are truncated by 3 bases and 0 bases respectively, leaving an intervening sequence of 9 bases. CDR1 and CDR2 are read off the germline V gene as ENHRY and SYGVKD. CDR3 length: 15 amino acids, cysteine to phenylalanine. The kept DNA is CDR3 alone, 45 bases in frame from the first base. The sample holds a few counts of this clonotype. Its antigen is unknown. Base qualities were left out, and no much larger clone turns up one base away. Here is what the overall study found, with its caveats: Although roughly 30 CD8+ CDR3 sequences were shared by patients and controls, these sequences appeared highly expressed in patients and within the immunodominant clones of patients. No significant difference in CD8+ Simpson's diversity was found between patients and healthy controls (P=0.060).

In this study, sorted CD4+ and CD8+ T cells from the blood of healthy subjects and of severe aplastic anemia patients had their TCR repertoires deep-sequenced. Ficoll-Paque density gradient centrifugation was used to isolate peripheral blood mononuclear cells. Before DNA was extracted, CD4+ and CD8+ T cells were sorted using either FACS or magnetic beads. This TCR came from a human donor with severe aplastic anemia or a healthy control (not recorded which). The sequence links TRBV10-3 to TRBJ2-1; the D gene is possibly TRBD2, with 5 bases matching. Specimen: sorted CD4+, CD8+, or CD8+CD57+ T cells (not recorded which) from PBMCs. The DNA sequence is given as TGTGCCATCAGTGATCCCGGGAACTCCTACAATGAGCAGTTCTTC. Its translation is CAISDPGNSYNEQFF.